A selection of T cell receptor beta chains follows, all from one sample in a study of T-cell reconstitution after alpha-beta-depleted transplantation in children. TCRdb passed the PCR reads through MiXCR, listing each CDR3 protein once. The sample lists some 200,000 distinct CDR3 sequences, 8.4% occurring once. This material consisted of PBMCs, mostly from graft donor cells, taken 360 days after TCRalphabeta/CD19-depleted stem cell transplant. These receptors came from a male patient aged 2 to 9 who had a stem cell transplant for acute myeloid leukemia, so the T cells may come from the graft donor. Both conserved end residues are part of each CDR3. Fields, in order: J gene, D gene, clone size, V gene, CDR3 protein, CDR3 DNA. The D gene is left open where the match is weak. A row's size may be missing; if present it is once, few, many or a size class.

j_gene: TRBJ1-5; d_gene: TRBD1; abundance: many; v_gene: TRBV6-5; CDR3aa: CASSWDRGNQPQHF; CDR3nt: TGTGCCAGCAGTTGGGACAGGGGAAATCAGCCCCAGCATTTT
j_gene: TRBJ2-7; d_gene: TRBD2; abundance: many; v_gene: TRBV20-1; CDR3aa: CSARELAGYEQYF; CDR3nt: TGCAGTGCTAGGGAACTAGCGGGCTACGAGCAGTACTTC
j_gene: TRBJ1-5; d_gene: TRBD1; abundance: .; v_gene: TRBV3-1; CDR3aa: CASSRQGARSRIVSNQPQHF; CDR3nt: TGTGCCAGCAGCCGACAGGGGGCCCGTTCTCGGATTGTCTCGAATCAGCCCCAGCATTTT
j_gene: TRBJ2-3; d_gene: TRBD2; abundance: few; v_gene: TRBV20-1; CDR3aa: CSASTPLAVDTDTQYF; CDR3nt: TGCAGTGCTAGTACCCCCCTAGCGGTTGACACAGATACGCAGTATTTT
j_gene: TRBJ1-3; d_gene: .; abundance: .; v_gene: TRBV5-1; CDR3aa: CASSLDGVSGNTIYF; CDR3nt: TGCGCCAGCAGCTTGGACGGAGTCTCTGGAAACACCATATATTTT
j_gene: TRBJ1-1; d_gene: .; abundance: .; v_gene: TRBV11-2; CDR3aa: CASSLGNSHTEAFF; CDR3nt: TGTGCCAGCAGCTTAGGCAACAGTCACACTGAAGCTTTCTTT
j_gene: TRBJ2-1; d_gene: .; abundance: many; v_gene: TRBV6-5; CDR3aa: CASSYSRDNEQFF; CDR3nt: TGTGCCAGCAGTTACTCACGCGACAATGAGCAGTTCTTC
j_gene: TRBJ2-1; d_gene: .; abundance: .; v_gene: TRBV7-3; CDR3aa: CASSLEAGGYNEQFF; CDR3nt: TGTGCCAGCAGCTTAGAAGCGGGCGGGTACAATGAGCAGTTCTTC
j_gene: TRBJ2-3; d_gene: .; abundance: many; v_gene: TRBV5-6; CDR3aa: CASSLDLAKQTQYF; CDR3nt: TGTGCCAGCAGCCTGGACTTGGCGAAGCAGACGCAGTATTTT
j_gene: TRBJ2-1; d_gene: .; abundance: .; v_gene: TRBV20-1; CDR3aa: CSAQQGPTYNEQFF; CDR3nt: TGCAGTGCTCAACAGGGCCCCACCTACAATGAGCAGTTCTTC
j_gene: TRBJ2-6; d_gene: .; abundance: many; v_gene: TRBV15; CDR3aa: CATSRVPVSGANVLTF; CDR3nt: TGTGCCACCAGCAGAGTTCCCGTCTCTGGGGCCAACGTCCTGACTTTC
j_gene: TRBJ2-7; d_gene: TRBD2; abundance: .; v_gene: TRBV27; CDR3aa: CASTLISRLAAGEQYF; CDR3nt: TGTGCCAGCACTCTTATTTCGAGACTAGCGGCGGGGGAGCAGTACTTC
j_gene: TRBJ2-7; d_gene: TRBD1; abundance: many; v_gene: TRBV20-1; CDR3aa: CSAARDRYYEQYF; CDR3nt: TGCAGTGCCGCGCGGGACAGGTACTACGAGCAGTACTTC
j_gene: TRBJ2-6; d_gene: .; abundance: few; v_gene: TRBV5-1; CDR3aa: CASSGASGANVLTF; CDR3nt: TGCGCCAGCAGCGGGGCCTCTGGGGCCAACGTCCTGACTTTC
j_gene: TRBJ2-7; d_gene: TRBD1; abundance: many; v_gene: TRBV29-1; CDR3aa: CSVRQGAYEQYF; CDR3nt: TGCAGCGTTCGCCAGGGGGCCTACGAGCAGTACTTC
j_gene: TRBJ2-1; d_gene: .; abundance: many; v_gene: TRBV21-1; CDR3aa: CASSKVGYLHYSEQFF; CDR3nt: TGTGCCAGCAGCAAAGTTGGGTATCTCCATTATAGTGAGCAGTTCTTC
j_gene: TRBJ1-1; d_gene: .; abundance: few; v_gene: TRBV6-2/TRBV6-3; CDR3aa: CASSENLEAFF; CDR3nt: TGTGCCAGCAGTGAAAACCTTGAAGCTTTCTTT
j_gene: TRBJ2-3; d_gene: TRBD2; abundance: many; v_gene: TRBV12-3/TRBV12-4; CDR3aa: CASSFAPAGDPDTQYF; CDR3nt: TGTGCCAGCAGTTTCGCCCCAGCGGGGGACCCAGATACGCAGTATTTT
j_gene: TRBJ2-1; d_gene: .; abundance: few; v_gene: TRBV18; CDR3aa: CASSPFEVTLYNEQFF; CDR3nt: TGTGCCAGCTCACCCTTCGAGGTGACTCTCTACAATGAGCAGTTCTTC
j_gene: TRBJ2-1; d_gene: TRBD2; abundance: few; v_gene: TRBV20-1; CDR3aa: CSAREGLAGHFF; CDR3nt: TGCAGTGCTAGAGAGGGACTAGCGGGCCATTTCTTC
j_gene: TRBJ2-3; d_gene: .; abundance: many; v_gene: TRBV29-1; CDR3aa: CSVGRDPTRGTQYF; CDR3nt: TGCAGCGTCGGCCGGGACCCCACCCGGGGTACGCAGTATTTT
j_gene: TRBJ2-1; d_gene: TRBD2; abundance: few; v_gene: TRBV6-2/TRBV6-3; CDR3aa: CASTLTPGTRLYEQFF; CDR3nt: TGTGCCAGCACCCTAACGCCCGGGACTAGGTTATATGAGCAGTTCTTC
j_gene: TRBJ2-5; d_gene: TRBD1; abundance: many; v_gene: TRBV29-1; CDR3aa: CSVERGQAVSKTQYF; CDR3nt: TGCAGCGTTGAAAGAGGACAGGCGGTGTCGAAGACCCAGTACTTC
j_gene: TRBJ2-1; d_gene: .; abundance: many; v_gene: TRBV20-1; CDR3aa: CSARRTKGIGDEQFF; CDR3nt: TGCAGTGCTAGACGGACTAAGGGTATTGGTGATGAGCAGTTCTTC
j_gene: TRBJ1-1; d_gene: TRBD1; abundance: many; v_gene: TRBV10-3; CDR3aa: CAIGVTGGGTEAFF; CDR3nt: TGTGCCATCGGCGTTACAGGGGGAGGAACTGAAGCTTTCTTT
j_gene: TRBJ2-5; d_gene: .; abundance: many; v_gene: TRBV6-5; CDR3aa: CASRPPYGGQETQYF; CDR3nt: TGTGCCAGCAGGCCCCCCTATGGGGGTCAAGAGACCCAGTACTTC
j_gene: TRBJ2-2; d_gene: .; abundance: few; v_gene: TRBV7-6; CDR3aa: CASSLGTGRGELFF; CDR3nt: TGTGCCAGCAGCCTCGGCACGGGTCGTGGGGAGCTGTTTTTT
j_gene: TRBJ2-3; d_gene: TRBD2; abundance: few; v_gene: TRBV20-1; CDR3aa: CSASPRLAEDTQYF; CDR3nt: TGCAGTGCTAGCCCGAGACTAGCGGAAGATACGCAGTATTTT
j_gene: TRBJ2-3; d_gene: TRBD1; abundance: many; v_gene: TRBV3-1; CDR3aa: CASNSGGADTQYF; CDR3nt: TGTGCCAGCAACTCAGGGGGCGCAGATACGCAGTATTTT
j_gene: TRBJ2-1; d_gene: TRBD2; abundance: .; v_gene: TRBV20-1; CDR3aa: CSARDLSLREREFYNEQFF; CDR3nt: TGCAGTGCTAGAGATTTATCCCTCCGGGAGCGGGAGTTTTACAATGAGCAGTTCTTC
j_gene: TRBJ1-2; d_gene: .; abundance: .; v_gene: TRBV5-5; CDR3aa: CASSTQGSYGYTF; CDR3nt: TGTGCCAGCAGCACACAGGGAAGCTATGGCTACACCTTC
j_gene: TRBJ2-1; d_gene: TRBD2; abundance: few; v_gene: TRBV7-2; CDR3aa: CASGAGLAYNEQFF; CDR3nt: TGTGCCAGCGGAGCGGGACTAGCTTACAATGAGCAGTTCTTC
j_gene: TRBJ2-1; d_gene: .; abundance: few; v_gene: TRBV20-1; CDR3aa: CSARALSRYGYEQFF; CDR3nt: TGCAGTGCTAGGGCTCTAAGTCGGTATGGGTACGAGCAGTTCTTC
j_gene: TRBJ1-3; d_gene: .; abundance: many; v_gene: TRBV7-9; CDR3aa: CASSFGGNTIYF; CDR3nt: TGTGCCAGCAGCTTCGGCGGAAACACCATATATTTT
j_gene: TRBJ2-7; d_gene: .; abundance: many; v_gene: TRBV3-1; CDR3aa: CASSQLWGYEQYF; CDR3nt: TGTGCCAGCAGCCAACTCTGGGGCTACGAGCAGTACTTC
j_gene: TRBJ2-2; d_gene: .; abundance: many; v_gene: TRBV12-3/TRBV12-4; CDR3aa: CASRAYYTGELFF; CDR3nt: TGTGCCAGCAGGGCCTACTACACCGGGGAGCTGTTTTTT
j_gene: TRBJ2-5; d_gene: .; abundance: many; v_gene: TRBV29-1; CDR3aa: CSVAVREETQYF; CDR3nt: TGCAGCGTTGCGGTTAGAGAGGAGACCCAGTACTTC
j_gene: TRBJ1-2; d_gene: .; abundance: many; v_gene: TRBV29-1; CDR3aa: CSVVGGDGYTF; CDR3nt: TGCAGCGTTGTCGGGGGGGATGGCTACACCTTC
j_gene: TRBJ1-2; d_gene: .; abundance: .; v_gene: TRBV20-1; CDR3aa: CSARLASNYGYTF; CDR3nt: TGCAGTGCTCGGCTGGCCTCTAACTATGGCTACACCTTC
j_gene: TRBJ2-5; d_gene: TRBD2; abundance: many; v_gene: TRBV20-1; CDR3aa: CSARASGRGETQYF; CDR3nt: TGCAGTGCTAGAGCCAGCGGGAGGGGAGAGACCCAGTACTTC
j_gene: TRBJ2-3; d_gene: TRBD2; abundance: .; v_gene: TRBV20-1; CDR3aa: CSARDPTSGSGEIDTQYF; CDR3nt: TGCAGTGCTAGAGATCCCACTAGCGGGAGTGGGGAGATCGATACGCAGTATTTT
j_gene: TRBJ1-2; d_gene: TRBD1; abundance: once; v_gene: TRBV20-1; CDR3aa: CSSRTQGNYGYTF; CDR3nt: TGCAGTTCTCGCACACAGGGGAACTATGGCTACACCTTC
j_gene: TRBJ1-2; d_gene: TRBD1; abundance: .; v_gene: TRBV6-1; CDR3aa: CASNFRDSVNYGYTF; CDR3nt: TGTGCCAGCAACTTCCGGGACAGCGTAAACTATGGCTACACCTTC
j_gene: TRBJ2-1; d_gene: TRBD2; abundance: few; v_gene: TRBV4-3; CDR3aa: CASSLQTSGRYNEQFF; CDR3nt: TGCGCCAGCAGCCTACAGACTAGCGGGAGATACAATGAGCAGTTCTTC
j_gene: TRBJ2-5; d_gene: TRBD1; abundance: few; v_gene: TRBV7-9; CDR3aa: CASSYLGGQEIQETQYF; CDR3nt: TGTGCCAGCAGCTACCTAGGGGGACAGGAAATCCAAGAGACCCAGTACTTC
j_gene: TRBJ1-6; d_gene: .; abundance: .; v_gene: TRBV10-3; CDR3aa: CAISDLDRFNSPLHF; CDR3nt: TGTGCCATCAGTGATCTCGACAGATTTAATTCACCCCTCCACTTT
j_gene: TRBJ2-2; d_gene: TRBD2; abundance: many; v_gene: TRBV27; CDR3aa: CASRTGLAPGELFF; CDR3nt: TGTGCCAGCCGAACGGGACTAGCCCCCGGGGAGCTGTTTTTT
j_gene: TRBJ2-1; d_gene: .; abundance: .; v_gene: TRBV7-9; CDR3aa: CASSVMRGGEQFF; CDR3nt: TGTGCCAGCAGCGTAATGAGGGGTGGCGAGCAGTTCTTC
j_gene: TRBJ2-7; d_gene: TRBD2; abundance: .; v_gene: TRBV7-6; CDR3aa: CASSQGEAGEQYF; CDR3nt: TGTGCCAGCAGCCAGGGCGAAGCGGGGGAGCAGTACTTC
j_gene: TRBJ1-1; d_gene: .; abundance: .; v_gene: TRBV29-1; CDR3aa: CSVGSRGVTEAFF; CDR3nt: TGCAGCGTTGGGTCCAGGGGTGTTACTGAAGCTTTCTTT
j_gene: TRBJ2-3; d_gene: .; abundance: .; v_gene: TRBV5-6; CDR3aa: CASSPGGQLYYSTDTQYF; CDR3nt: TGTGCCAGCAGCCCCGGAGGACAGCTATACTACAGCACAGATACGCAGTATTTT